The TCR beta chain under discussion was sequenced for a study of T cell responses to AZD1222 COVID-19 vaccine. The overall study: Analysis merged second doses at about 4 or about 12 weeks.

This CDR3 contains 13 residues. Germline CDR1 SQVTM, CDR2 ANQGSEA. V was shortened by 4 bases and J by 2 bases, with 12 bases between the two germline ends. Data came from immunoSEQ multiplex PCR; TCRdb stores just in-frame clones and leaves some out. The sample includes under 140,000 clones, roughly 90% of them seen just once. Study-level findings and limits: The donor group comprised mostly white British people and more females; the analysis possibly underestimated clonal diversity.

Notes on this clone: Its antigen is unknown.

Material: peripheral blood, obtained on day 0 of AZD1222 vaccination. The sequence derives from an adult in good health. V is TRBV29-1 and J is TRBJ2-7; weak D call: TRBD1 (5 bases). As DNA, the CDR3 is TGCAGCGTTGGGCAGGCAGGGCCCTACGAGCAGTACTTC. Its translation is CSVGQAGPYEQYF.